This T cell receptor beta chain was sequenced in a study of T cells after yellow fever vaccination. At least ten counts were recorded for this clonotype. TCRdb fed the 5' RACE reads into MiXCR, producing one record per CDR3 protein. Seen here are 70,000 or so distinct CDR3 sequences, 5% to 6.5% observed once, and the top ten hold around 2.1%. Trimming cost V 2 bases and J 0 bases, with 19 bases left between them. This CDR3 is 17 amino acids long. CDR1 is DFQATT, CDR2 SNEGSKA, per germline (reference sequence). J is TRBJ1-1 and V is TRBV20-1; the D gene is possibly TRBD1 (6 bases). The specimen comprised CD4+ T cells sorted from PBMCs, sampled around 15 days after the first yellow fever vaccination. The source is a man younger than 30 who received the YFV17D yellow fever vaccine. The CDR3 DNA follows: TGCAGTGCTAGATTCCCCGGCAGGGGAAGAGTGAACACTGAAGCTTTCTTT. This gives the protein CSARFPGRGRVNTEAFF.